The T cell receptor beta chain under discussion was sequenced for a study of T-cell reconstitution after alpha-beta-depleted transplantation in children. Notes on the study in general: It was reported that alpha-beta T cells came from several hundred expanded graft clones (about two months after transplant). After one year, T-cell counts and TCRbeta diversity mostly came from new T cells. Some patients' high day-60 TCRbeta diversity was attributed to recipient cells surviving conditioning.

Researchers prepared the TCRbeta library using unique molecular identifiers, the study reports. One entry per CDR3 protein results from TCRdb running MiXCR on the PCR reads. The table shows roughly 220,000 distinct CDR3 sequences, with approximately 8% occurring only once. CDR1 is LNHNV, CDR2 YYDKDF, per germline (reference sequence). The CDR3 has 22 amino acids. This clonotype showed up many times. Its antigen is unknown. One junction end disagrees with the germline gene, perhaps due to a read error. The material sequenced was PBMCs, mostly from graft donor cells, taken 360 days after TCRalphabeta/CD19-depleted stem cell transplant. The source of this sequence is a male patient between 2 and 10 years old who had a stem cell transplant for acute myeloid leukemia, so the T cells may come from the graft donor. This chain uses TRBV15 with TRBJ2-7; D is possibly TRBD1 (5 bases). CDR3 bases: TGTGCCACCAGCAGAACACCCCGGTACCCCATGGGGCGAAGATACGAGCAGTATCCCAGTTTCTTC. It codes for CATSRTPRYPMGRRYEQYPSFF.